A single sample is the source of the 16 T cell receptor beta chains below, sequenced in a study of T cells in localized non-small cell lung cancer. Assay used: immunoSEQ multiplex PCR; TCRdb lists only in-frame clones, some missing. The sample consists of around 2,200 clones, around 30% of them appearing once. The material was normal lung tissue next to the tumor, obtained before any cancer treatment. The receptors derive from a man aged 40 to 70 with stage III lung adenocarcinoma.

The rearrangement joins TRBV6-8 to TRBJ2-5; 10 nucleotides match TRBD2. From germline, CDR1 is MNHGY and CDR2 SAAAGT. CDR3 length: 15 amino acids. J lost 5 bases, V lost 3 bases, and 6 bases had no gene match. The CDR3 region has the DNA TGTGCCAGCAGTTATGAGCGGGAGGGCGGGGAGACCCAGTACTTC. Translation gives CASSYEREGGETQYF.

This chain connects TRBV11-3 to TRBJ2-2; TRBD1 agrees at 9 bases. The CDR3 loop spans 16 amino acids. CDR1 and CDR2 (germline): SGHNT, YENEEA. V shed 4 bases, J shed 5 bases, and the junction held 8 bases outside the gene matches. CDR3 sequence (DNA): TGTGCCAGCAGCTCGGCGGGACAGGGTAAAACCGGGGAGCTGTTTTTT. Encoded protein: CASSSAGQGKTGELFF.

This chain connects TRBV28 to TRBJ2-7; 11 nucleotides align to TRBD2. The CDR3 has 14 residues. CDR1 and CDR2 (germline): MDHEN, SYDVKM. V shed 7 bases and J 6 bases; nucleotides not matched to a gene: 8. The CDR3 coding sequence is TGTGCCAGCAAATTAGCGGGAGGGCAACGCGAGCAGTACTTC. Translating it yields CASKLAGGQREQYF. Supplemented by reference TRBV28 and TRBJ2-7, the full variable domain reads DVKVTQSSRYLVKRTGEKVFLECVQDMDHENMFWYRQDPGLGLRLIYFSYDVKMKEKGDIPEGYSVSREKKERFSLILESASTNQTSMYLCASKLAGGQREQYFGPGTRLTVT.

There are a few counts of this clone. The chain employs TRBV6-8 and TRBJ1-2; the match to TRBD1 covers 7 bases. V dropped 8 bases and J dropped 4; count of bases not matched to a gene: 10. CDR3 length: 14 amino acids. The V gene's germline CDR1 is MNHGY and CDR2 SAAAGT. CDR3 in DNA: TGTGCCAGCGTTCCCCAGGGACAGTTCTATGGCTACACCTTC. Encoded protein: CASVPQGQFYGYTF.

This clone is categorized as medium-sized. The CDR3 reads CASSQQGQGTYEQYF. DNA of the CDR3: TGTGCCAGCAGCCAACAGGGACAGGGGACCTACGAGCAGTACTTC. The J gene is TRBJ2-7, the V gene TRBV11-3, with 10 bases lining up with TRBD1. The junction had 6 bases not matched to a gene; V was cut back by 5 bases and J by 2 bases. CDR1 and CDR2 from the germline V gene are SGHNT and YENEEA. This CDR3 has 15 residues.

This clone was picked up a small number of times. Sequence at one end of the junction differs from germline and may be a read error. This chain connects TRBV6-8 to TRBJ2-6; D perhaps matches TRBD1 (5 bases). The CDR3 is 15 amino acids. Germline CDR1 MNHGY, CDR2 SAAAGT. The CDR3 reads CASSADSSGVNVLTF. The CDR3 DNA sequence: TGTGCCAGCAGCGCTGACAGCTCTGGGGTCAACGTCCTGACTTTC.

This clone turned up a few times. This chain joins TRBV6-8 and TRBJ2-1, with TRBD2 as a possible D gene (6 bases). The CDR3 covers 13 residues. The germline V gene encodes CDR1 MNHGY and CDR2 SAAAGT. Trimming pared 4 bases from V and 9 bases from J, leaving 13 bases between. The CDR3 DNA reads as TGTGCCAGCAGTTCCCGACTAGACGGTGAGCAGTTCTTC. This translates into CASSSRLDGEQFF.

The J gene is TRBJ2-3, the V gene TRBV11-3, with D possibly being TRBD1 or TRBD2 (6 bases each). The germline V gene encodes CDR1 SGHNT and CDR2 YENEEA. The V and J ends lost 3 bases and 6 bases respectively, with 19 bases between them. The CDR3 is 16 residues long. The CDR3 protein is CASSLVTGGWGDTQYF. The DNA of the CDR3 is TGTGCCAGCAGCTTGGTGACCGGGGGCTGGGGGGATACGCAGTATTTT.

This clone was counted only a few times. As DNA, the CDR3 is TGTGCCTGGAGTGTTGGAGGTGATGTCGAGCAGTACTTC. This translates into CAWSVGGDVEQYF. The chain carries TRBV30 and TRBJ2-7; tentatively, D is TRBD2 (5 bases). The CDR3 is made up of 13 amino acids. Trimming left V 0 bases short and J 6 bases short, with 12 bases between. Germline-derived CDR1 and CDR2 are GTSNPN and SVGIG (reference sequence).

This clone was recorded a few times. The chain joins TRBV30 to TRBJ2-7; D is ambiguous. Germline V gene lookup returns CDR1 GTSNPN and CDR2 SVGIG (reference sequence). This CDR3 has 14 amino acids. The V gene lost 2 bases and the J gene lost 0 bases, with 11 bases spanning the gap. CDR3 residues: CAWSKPRSSYEQYF. In DNA, the CDR3 is TGTGCCTGGAGTAAGCCCAGGAGCTCCTACGAGCAGTACTTC.

The rearrangement uses TRBV29-1 and TRBJ1-2; D unclear. This CDR3 comprises 13 residues. Germline loops: CDR1 SQVTM, CDR2 ANQGSEA. V was clipped by 3 bases and J by 5 bases, with 13 bases between them. The CDR3 sequence: CSVDPDGIYGYTF. The CDR3 DNA reads TGCAGCGTTGACCCCGATGGGATATATGGCTACACCTTC.

The V gene is TRBV19, the J gene TRBJ1-2; no clear D. CDR3 length: 12 amino acids. Trimming pared 6 bases from V and 8 bases from J, leaving 13 bases between. Germline V CDR1 and CDR2: LNHDA, SQIVND (reference sequence). CDR3 nucleotide sequence: TGTGCCAGTAGGGATCCAGAGACCGGCTACACCTTC. It specifies CASRDPETGYTF.

V is TRBV11-3 and J is TRBJ2-3; D may correspond to TRBD1 or TRBD2 (6 bases each). Looked up from germline, CDR1 is SGHNT and CDR2 is YENEEA. With 3 bases removed from V and 4 bases from J, the gap between germline ends came to 14 bases. The CDR3 runs to 15 residues. The CDR3 DNA follows: TGTGCCAGCAGCTTGGGGGGCGGCATGGCAGATACGCAGTATTTT. Protein sequence: CASSLGGGMADTQYF.

The rearrangement links TRBV4-1 to TRBJ2-5, with D possibly matching TRBD2 (5 bases). Germline V gives CDR1 MGHRA, CDR2 YSYEKL. The CDR3 spans 13 residues. V shed 4 bases and J shed 7 bases, with 13 bases lying between them. Here the CDR3 DNA reads TGCGCCAGCAGCCTGACCCACCGGGGGACCCAGTACTTC. This gives the protein CASSLTHRGTQYF.

J is TRBJ2-1 and V is TRBV5-1; D gene uncertain. Germline CDR1 reads SGHRS; CDR2 reads YFSETQ. V was cut by 0 bases and J by 3 bases, with 7 bases left in between. This CDR3 contains 14 residues. The CDR3 loop reads CASSLDDFYNEQFF. CDR3 in DNA: TGCGCCAGCAGCTTGGATGACTTCTACAATGAGCAGTTCTTC.

The chain combines TRBV28 with TRBJ2-7; no clear D. This CDR3 is built from 12 residues. CDR1 and CDR2 from the germline V gene are MDHEN and SYDVKM. V dropped 2 bases and J dropped 2 bases, with 4 bases sitting between them. CDR3 sequence: CASSLGTYEQYF. CDR3 DNA sequence: TGTGCCAGCAGTTTAGGGACCTACGAGCAGTACTTC.